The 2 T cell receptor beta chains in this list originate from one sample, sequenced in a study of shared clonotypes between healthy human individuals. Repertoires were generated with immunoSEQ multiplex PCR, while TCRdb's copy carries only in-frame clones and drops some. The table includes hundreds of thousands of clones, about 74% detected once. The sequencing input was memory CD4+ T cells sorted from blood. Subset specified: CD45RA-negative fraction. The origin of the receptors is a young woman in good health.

The CDR3 protein is CASSLAGNWGIGEQFF. CDR3 DNA sequence: TGTGCCAGCAGCTTGGCCGGGAATTGGGGAATCGGGGAGCAGTTCTTC. The V and J genes are TRBV5-4 and TRBJ2-1; possible D gene TRBD2, 5 bases. The CDR3 length is 16 residues. CDR1 is SGHNT and CDR2 is YYREEE in the germline V gene (reference sequence). Trimming pared 0 bases from V and 10 bases from J, leaving 20 bases between.

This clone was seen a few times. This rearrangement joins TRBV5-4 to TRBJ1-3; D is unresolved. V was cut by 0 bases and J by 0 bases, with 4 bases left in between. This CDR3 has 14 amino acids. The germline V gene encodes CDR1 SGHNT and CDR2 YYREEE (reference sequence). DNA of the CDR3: TGTGCCAGCAGCTTGGACAGCTCTGGAAACACCATATATTTT. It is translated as CASSLDSSGNTIYF.